This T cell receptor (beta chain) was captured by sequencing in a study of T cells after yellow fever vaccination. Whole-study results and caveats: The booster saw the reappearance of most primary-vaccination clones (approximately 97% CD4, roughly 90% CD8). A weaker but faster secondary response was observed, peaking on day 5 versus 15. Contamination by abundant bulk-population clonotypes could be present in FACS-sorted repertoires.

This clonotype was counted a few times. Antigen specificity is unknown. Trimming cost V 0 bases and J 8 bases, with 13 bases left between them. CDR3 size: 14 residues. Germline V gene lookup returns CDR1 MGHRA and CDR2 YSYEKL. 5'RACE template switching generated TCR cDNA, adding a universal primer site and UMIs. A single record per CDR3 protein comes from TCRdb applying MiXCR to the 5' RACE reads. The data show hundreds of thousands of distinct CDR3 sequences, with about 4% seen just once and approximately 23% held by the top ten. The TCR sequence derives from a man between 18 and 29 years old who received the YFV17D yellow fever vaccine. The chain couples TRBV4-1 to TRBJ1-2, with D possibly being TRBD1 (5 bases). The specimen was PBMCs, collected 5 days after the yellow fever booster vaccination. CDR3 loop: CASSQEVSGKGYTF. The CDR3 DNA reads as TGCGCCAGCAGCCAAGAAGTGTCAGGGAAGGGCTACACCTTC.